This TCR beta chain was captured by sequencing in a study of cytomegalovirus exposure and HLA in healthy donors. Broader study findings: Analyzed later, association rates of TCRs varied across HLA loci, with DRB1 most and HLA-C fewest. Most CMV-associated TCR beta chains were later found to appear HLA-restricted. The study dropped some indistinguishable V segments, TRBV6-2 and TRBV6-3 among them.

Germline V gene lookup returns CDR1 SGHAT and CDR2 FQNNGV. Between the trimmed V and J ends, which lost 2 bases and 5 bases, there was a span of 15 bases. The CDR3 runs to 15 residues. The PCR was carried out with 60 Vbeta primers and 13 Jbeta primers. TCRdb keeps only in-frame clones here, not all; method: immunoSEQ multiplex PCR. Among over 150,000 clones listed, about 81% were seen once. Remarks on this clone: What it binds is not known.

The chain uses TRBV11-2 and TRBJ2-5; tentative D call: TRBD1 (5 bases). The material sequenced was PBMCs. The TCR comes from a woman aged 18-29 years in good health and CMV-seronegative. The CDR3 loop is CASSLQGSTRETQYF. The CDR3 DNA reads TGTGCCAGCAGCTTACAGGGTTCTACACGGGAGACCCAGTACTTC. Together with reference TRBV11-2 and TRBJ2-5, the CDR3 gives the full variable domain: EAGVAQSPRYKIIEKRQSVAFWCNPISGHATLYWYQQILGQGPKLLIQFQNNGVVDDSQLPKDRFSAERLKGVDSTLKIQPAKLEDSAVYLCASSLQGSTRETQYFGPGTRLLVL.